The next 22 T cell receptor beta chains were all read from a single sample in a study of CD8+ T cells in alopecia areata. Noted treatment: oral pan-JAK inhibitor, 5-10 mg twice daily. Extracted RNA was reverse transcribed, and the resulting cDNA served as sequencing template. Method: immunoSEQ multiplex PCR; TCRdb's copy keeps in-frame clones and lacks some. The data show under 150,000 clones, with around 54% seen just once and about 3.3% held by the top ten. The sample was CD4+ T cells sorted from blood, taken at week 24, from a patient treated with tofacitinib. These receptors were collected from a human donor with alopecia areata.

V gene TRBV29-1 combines with J gene TRBJ2-1; 14 bases are shared with TRBD2. The CDR3 consists of 18 residues. J lost 0 bases, V lost 5 bases, and 9 bases had no gene match. Germline-derived CDR1 and CDR2 are SQVTM and ANQGSEA. CDR3 protein: CSVYTGTSGGSSYNEQFF. CDR3 DNA sequence: TGCAGCGTTTACACCGGGACTAGCGGGGGTAGCTCCTACAATGAGCAGTTCTTC.

The rearrangement joins TRBV6-5 to TRBJ2-7, with unresolved D. V lost 5 bases and J lost 2, with 10 bases in between. The CDR3 sequence is 13 residues long. CDR1 is MNHEY, CDR2 SVGAGI, per germline. This CDR3 is CASSEANTYEQYF. CDR3 DNA sequence: TGTGCCAGCAGTGAAGCGAACACCTACGAGCAGTACTTC.

The rearrangement joins TRBV5-1 to TRBJ1-2; the D gene is possibly TRBD1 (5 bases). Germline CDR1 and CDR2: SGHRS and YFSETQ. V lost 4 bases and J lost 2, with 12 bases in between. This CDR3 spans 14 amino acids. DNA for the CDR3: TGCGCCAGCAGCCCCATGGACACGAACTATGGCTACACCTTC. Protein product: CASSPMDTNYGYTF.

The J gene is TRBJ1-6, the V gene TRBV9; TRBD1 aligns across 7 bases. The CDR3 runs 15 residues. CDR1 is SGDLS, CDR2 YYNGEE, per germline. With 3 bases clipped from V and 9 bases from J, the junction kept 9 bases outside the gene matches. CDR3 in amino acids: CASSATGLWASPLHF. The CDR3 DNA reads as TGTGCCAGCAGCGCGACAGGGTTATGGGCTTCACCCCTCCACTTT.

This chain links TRBV15 with TRBJ2-5; D is uncertain. The germline V and J ends were trimmed by 0 bases and 1 base, with 6 bases remaining between them. Germline V gene data show CDR1 as LNHNV and CDR2 as YYDKDF (reference sequence). The CDR3 has 14 residues. CDR3 sequence: CATSRDTVQETQYF. CDR3 DNA: TGTGCCACCAGCAGAGACACGGTCCAAGAGACCCAGTACTTC.

The chain links TRBV29-1 to TRBJ2-3, with 10 bases that match TRBD1. The CDR3 length is 15 residues. The germline V gene has CDR1 SQVTM and CDR2 ANQGSEA. The ends lost 7 bases at V and 3 bases at J; junction bases unmatched: 10. DNA of the CDR3: TGCAGCGCCCTCGGGGGGGACAGGGGAACAGATACGCAGTATTTT. It codes for CSALGGDRGTDTQYF.

This chain joins TRBV25-1 and TRBJ2-7; D uncertain. The ends were cut back, 3 bases at V and 2 bases at J, with 11 bases in the middle. CDR3 length: 14 amino acids. Germline CDR1 is MGHDK and CDR2 is SYGVNS. The CDR3 sequence is CASSDARPPYEQYF. In DNA form, the CDR3 reads TGTGCCAGCAGTGACGCACGACCTCCCTACGAGCAGTACTTC.

This rearrangement joins TRBV4-1 to TRBJ1-2; no reliable D call. CDR1 MGHRA and CDR2 YSYEKL come from the germline V gene. The CDR3 covers 14 residues. V lost 2 bases and J 3 bases, leaving 10 bases between the germline ends. The CDR3 DNA is TGCGCCAGCAGCCAAAGCGGGAGTTACTATGGCTACACCTTC. It yields the protein CASSQSGSYYGYTF.

This clone was seen a handful of times. This chain links TRBV7-8 with TRBJ1-6; D perhaps matches TRBD1 (5 bases). V lost 6 bases and J lost 5, with 11 bases in between. The CDR3 extends over 14 amino acids. CDR1 and CDR2 from the germline V gene are SGHVS and FQNEAQ. The DNA for the CDR3 is TGTGCCAGCAGAACAGGAGCTGATAATTCACCCCTCCACTTT. Translated, it gives CASRTGADNSPLHF.

J is TRBJ1-2 and V is TRBV15; 9 bases are a match to TRBD1. V lost 8 bases, J lost 2 bases, and 6 bases stayed unmatched. CDR1 is LNHNV, CDR2 YYDKDF, per germline (reference sequence). The length of the CDR3 is 14 residues. Written as DNA, the CDR3 is TGTGCCACCGCGCCGGGACAGGGAAACTATGGCTACACCTTC. It codes for CATAPGQGNYGYTF.

The chain has TRBV12-5 and TRBJ2-1; the match to TRBD2 covers 12 bases. The V and J ends lost 2 bases and 16 bases, in that order; junction bases with no gene match: 6. The germline CDR1 and CDR2 sequences are LGHNT and FRNRAP. The CDR3 covers 13 residues. The CDR3 is CASGLSTSGGPFF. Here the CDR3 DNA reads TGTGCTAGTGGTTTGTCTACTAGCGGGGGGCCTTTCTTC.

The CDR3 DNA follows: TGCAGCGTTGAGGACAGAACCTACGAGCAGTACTTC. This sequence encodes CSVEDRTYEQYF. The J gene is TRBJ2-7, the V gene TRBV29-1, with TRBD1 as a possible D gene (6 bases). Trimming left V 3 bases short and J 2 bases short, with 8 bases between. The CDR3 has 12 residues. The germline V gene has CDR1 SQVTM and CDR2 ANQGSEA.

This chain joins TRBV30 and TRBJ2-5; D not certain. The germline CDR1 and CDR2 sequences are GTSNPN and SVGIG (reference sequence). Trimming removed 5 bases at V and 4 bases at J, with 8 bases between. The CDR3 is 11 amino acids. The CDR3 region is CAWAFLETQYF. The CDR3 region has the DNA TGTGCCTGGGCCTTCTTAGAGACCCAGTACTTC. Using reference TRBV30 and TRBJ2-5 for the parts outside the CDR3, the full variable domain is SQTIHQWPATLVQPVGSPLSLECTVEGTSNPNLYWYRQAAGRGLQLLFYSVGIGQISSEVPQNLSASRPQDRQFILSSKKLLLSDSGFYLCAWAFLETQYFGPGTRLLVL.

V and J are TRBV15 and TRBJ2-3; 8 bases are shared with TRBD1. Germline V gives CDR1 LNHNV, CDR2 YYDKDF (reference sequence). CDR3 length: 14 amino acids. Trimming at V came to 3 bases and at J to 6 bases, leaving 5 bases not matched to a gene. CDR3 bases: TGTGCCACCAGCAGGGACAGGGCGATGGATACGCAGTATTTT. It translates to CATSRDRAMDTQYF.

The chain has TRBV29-1 and TRBJ2-1; 8 bases are shared with TRBD2. The CDR3 totals 12 residues. The V gene's germline CDR1 is SQVTM and CDR2 ANQGSEA. The V and J ends lost 7 bases and 8 bases, in that order; junction bases with no gene match: 7. The CDR3 bases are TGCAGCGCCGGGGGGGCGGGATATGAGCAGTTCTTC. Translated: CSAGGAGYEQFF.

This clone was seen only once. The rearrangement joins TRBV29-1 to TRBJ2-1; 10 nucleotides align to TRBD2. Germline CDR1 SQVTM, CDR2 ANQGSEA. The CDR3 contains 15 residues. V lost 4 bases to trimming and J lost 9 bases; unmatched junction nucleotides: 12. The CDR3 region is CSVAGLAGAGAEQFF. The DNA of the CDR3 is TGCAGCGTTGCAGGCCTAGCGGGGGCGGGGGCTGAGCAGTTCTTC.

The chain combines TRBV7-9 with TRBJ2-5; either TRBD1 or TRBD2 may supply D (5 bases each). V was cut by 5 bases and J by 2 bases, with 9 bases left in between. The CDR3 is made up of 13 amino acids. Germline CDR1 SEHNR, CDR2 FQNEAQ (reference sequence). In DNA, the CDR3 is TGTGCCAGCAGCCCAGGGAGTCAAGAGACCCAGTACTTC. It translates to CASSPGSQETQYF.

The table lists this clone with a count of one. The rearrangement joins TRBV4-2 to TRBJ1-5, with a possible D match to TRBD1 (5 bases). CDR1 LGHNA and CDR2 YNFKEQ come from the germline V gene. V was pared by 3 bases and J by 5 bases, with 14 bases between. CDR3 length: 15 amino acids. The DNA of the CDR3 is TGTGCCAGCAGCCATACTTCGGGGGGGGATCAGCCCCAGCATTTT. Protein: CASSHTSGGDQPQHF.

This chain uses TRBV11-3 with TRBJ2-7, with TRBD2 matching over 12 bases. J was trimmed by 2 bases and V by 5 bases; bases with no gene match: 10. The CDR3 runs to 17 residues. Germline assignment: CDR1 SGHNT and CDR2 YENEEA. The CDR3 here is CASSLTRSSGGAYEQYF. As DNA, the CDR3 is TGTGCCAGCAGCCTTACTCGGTCTAGCGGGGGGGCCTACGAGCAGTACTTC.

The chain carries TRBV29-1 and TRBJ2-7; 7 bases match TRBD1. With V trimmed by 7 bases and J by 0 bases, 6 bases remained unmatched. The CDR3 is 13 residues long. Looked up from germline, CDR1 is SQVTM and CDR2 is ANQGSEA. The CDR3 coding sequence is TGCAGCGCGGGACAGCCTAACTCCTACGAGCAGTACTTC. Protein sequence: CSAGQPNSYEQYF.

The V and J genes are TRBV2 and TRBJ2-1; weak D call: TRBD1 (6 bases). Germline CDR1 is SNHLY and CDR2 is FYNNEI. CDR3 length: 13 amino acids. The V gene lost 8 bases and the J gene lost 6 bases, with 14 bases spanning the gap. The CDR3 loop is CASLSDRLNEQFF. Written as DNA, the CDR3 is TGTGCCAGCCTATCGGACAGACTCAATGAGCAGTTCTTC.

The chain uses TRBV30 and TRBJ1-2; D is possibly TRBD1 (6 bases). This CDR3 has 12 amino acids. V lost 4 bases and J lost 2, with 8 bases in between. CDR1 and CDR2 (germline): GTSNPN, SVGIG (reference sequence). Here the CDR3 DNA reads TGTGCCTGGATAACAGGGAACTATGGCTACACCTTC. Encoded protein: CAWITGNYGYTF.